The clone carrying this TCR beta chain was counted a single time. This table comes from immunoSEQ multiplex PCR, and its TCRdb copy is limited to in-frame clones, with some not included. The repertoire consists of around 750,000 clones, with over 65% occurring once and the leading ten covering approximately 1.8%. The data derive from a study of shared clonotypes between healthy human individuals. The CDR3 extends over 14 amino acids. This sequence was found in a woman in her 30s in good health. The V call is TRBV21-1, the J call TRBJ2-1; the table names TRBD2, a call not compared with the DNA. TRBV21-1 is reported as a pseudogene. Sequenced sample: memory CD4+ T cells sorted from blood. Subset indicated: CD45RA-negative fraction. This CDR3 reads CASNEATVANEQFF. CDR3 nucleotides: TGTGCCAGTAACGAAGCGACTGTAGCCAATGAGCAGTTCTTC.